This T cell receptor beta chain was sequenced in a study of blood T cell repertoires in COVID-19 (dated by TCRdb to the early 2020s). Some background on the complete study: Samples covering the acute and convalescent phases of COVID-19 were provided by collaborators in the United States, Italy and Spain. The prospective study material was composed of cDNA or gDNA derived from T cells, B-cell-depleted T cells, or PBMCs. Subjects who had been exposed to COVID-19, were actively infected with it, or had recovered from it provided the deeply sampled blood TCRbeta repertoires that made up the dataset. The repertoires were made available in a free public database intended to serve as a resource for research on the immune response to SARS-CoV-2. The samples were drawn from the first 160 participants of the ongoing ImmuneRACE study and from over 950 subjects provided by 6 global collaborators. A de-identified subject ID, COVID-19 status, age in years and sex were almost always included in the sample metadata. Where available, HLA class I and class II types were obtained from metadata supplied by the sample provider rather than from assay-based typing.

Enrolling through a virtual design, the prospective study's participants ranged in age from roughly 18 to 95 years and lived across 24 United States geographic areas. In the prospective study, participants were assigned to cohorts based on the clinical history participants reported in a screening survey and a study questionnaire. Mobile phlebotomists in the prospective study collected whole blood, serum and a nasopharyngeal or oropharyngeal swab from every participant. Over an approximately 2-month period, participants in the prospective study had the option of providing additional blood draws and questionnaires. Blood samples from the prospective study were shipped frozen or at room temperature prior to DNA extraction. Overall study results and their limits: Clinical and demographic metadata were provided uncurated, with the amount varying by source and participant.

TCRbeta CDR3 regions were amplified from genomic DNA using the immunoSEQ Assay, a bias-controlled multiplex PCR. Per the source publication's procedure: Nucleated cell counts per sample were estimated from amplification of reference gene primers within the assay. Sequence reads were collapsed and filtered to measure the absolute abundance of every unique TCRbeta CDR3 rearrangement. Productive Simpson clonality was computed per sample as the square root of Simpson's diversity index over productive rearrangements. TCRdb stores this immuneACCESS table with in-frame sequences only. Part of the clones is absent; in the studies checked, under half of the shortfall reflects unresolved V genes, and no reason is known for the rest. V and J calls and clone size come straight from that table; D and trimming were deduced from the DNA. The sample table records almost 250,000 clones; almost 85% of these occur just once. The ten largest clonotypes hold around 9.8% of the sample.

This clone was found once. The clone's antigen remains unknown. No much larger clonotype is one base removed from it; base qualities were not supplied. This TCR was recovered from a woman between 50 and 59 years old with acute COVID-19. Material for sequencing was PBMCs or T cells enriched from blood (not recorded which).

The DNA reads as follows: TGTGCCAGCAGACGACAGCCCTCTGGAAACACCATATATTTT. This translates into CASRRQPSGNTIYF. The V gene is TRBV6-5 and the J gene is TRBJ1-3, and perhaps TRBD1 as D gene, on 5 matching bases. The V end loses 6 bases and the J end loses 0 bases, and a stretch of 9 bases separates them. The CDR3 sequence holds 14 residues, the cysteine and phenylalanine included. Of all the DNA, just the CDR3 is kept, 42 bases in frame from base 1. Looking up the germline V gene yields CDR1 MNHEY and CDR2 SVGAGI.